These 23 T cell receptor beta chains originate from one sample sequenced in a study of blood T cells in healthy people across ages. A second PCR, run for roughly 7 to 12 cycles, used a sample-barcoded 5' primer plus a J-beta primer mix. MiXCR, run by TCRdb on the 5' RACE reads, gives a single entry per CDR3 protein. The data hold approximately 760,000 distinct CDR3 sequences, with 20% to 25% observed a single time. In addition, the sample was reused for a study of T cells of mothers and their children.

The sample comprised blood. These receptors all stem from a boy younger than 18 in good health.

This clonotype was observed a few times. The rearrangement joins TRBV7-6 to TRBJ2-1; D might be TRBD1 (6 bases). The CDR3 has 17 residues. Trimming cost V 2 bases and J 5 bases, with 19 bases left between them. Germline assignment: CDR1 SGHVS and CDR2 FNYEAQ. The chain's CDR3 is CASSLRGFGTLDNEQFF. DNA for the CDR3: TGTGCCAGCAGCTTACGCGGGTTTGGGACACTTGACAATGAGCAGTTCTTC. The entire variable domain, with the rest obtained from reference TRBV7-6 and TRBJ2-1, is as follows: GAGVSQSPRYKVTKRGQDVALRCDPISGHVSLYWYRQALGQGPEFLTYFNYEAQQDKSGLPNDRFSAERPEGSISTLTIQRTEQRDSAMYRCASSLRGFGTLDNEQFFGPGTRLTVL.

The gene calls are TRBV28 and TRBJ2-5; maybe TRBD1 (5 bases). The CDR3 has 11 residues. Germline CDR1 MDHEN, CDR2 SYDVKM. Trimming removed 9 bases at V and 2 bases at J, with 7 bases between. The CDR3 here is CASGQQETQYF. The CDR3 coding sequence is TGTGCCAGTGGACAACAAGAGACCCAGTACTTC.

The J gene is TRBJ1-2, the V gene TRBV28, with 10 bases aligning to TRBD1. With V trimmed by 5 bases and J by 4 bases, 10 bases remained unmatched. The CDR3 has 16 amino acids. CDR1 is MDHEN and CDR2 is SYDVKM in the germline V gene. The CDR3 region has the DNA TGTGCCAGCAGTCGGACAGGGGGGATTAGTAGCTATGGCTACACCTTC. Encoded protein: CASSRTGGISSYGYTF.

V is TRBV7-2 and J is TRBJ1-1, with no clear D. V lost 5 bases and J 3 bases, leaving 16 bases between the germline ends. Germline loops: CDR1 SGHTA, CDR2 FQGNSA. The CDR3 is 15 amino acids. For the CDR3, the DNA is TGTGCCAGCAGCCCCCTTATCGGAATGGACACTGAAGCTTTCTTT. The encoded protein is CASSPLIGMDTEAFF.

This clonotype has only a few counts. Germline and junction disagree at one end, which may indicate a read error. This chain connects TRBV11-2 to TRBJ2-5; 7 bases map to TRBD2. Germline assignment: CDR1 SGHAT and CDR2 FQNNGV. This CDR3 has 14 amino acids. In nucleotides, the CDR3 is TGTGCCAGCAGCATCGCGGGGGTAGTCTACGAGCAGCACTTC. Amino acid sequence: CASSIAGVVYEQHF.

This clonotype was found many times. V gene TRBV29-1 combines with J gene TRBJ2-7; no clear D. This CDR3 spans 12 amino acids. From germline, CDR1 is SQVTM and CDR2 ANQGSEA. Trimming shortened V by 0 bases and J by 1 base, and 4 bases separated the two germline ends. CDR3 in DNA: TGCAGCGTTGAAGACGGTTCCTACGAGCAGTACTTC. Translated: CSVEDGSYEQYF.

A note on this clonotype: Germline and junction disagree at one end, which may indicate a read error. The V gene is TRBV9, the J gene TRBJ2-3, with 15 bases lining up with TRBD2. This CDR3 has 17 residues. Germline CDR1 is SGDLS and CDR2 is YYNGEE. CDR3 in amino acids: CASSVAGTSGGRNTQYF. The CDR3 DNA sequence: TGTGCCAGTAGCGTAGCTGGGACTAGCGGGGGGCGGAATACGCAGTATTTT.

The CDR3 spells CASTEQGTGQETQYF. The CDR3 DNA reads as TGCGCCAGCACAGAACAGGGAACGGGCCAAGAGACCCAGTACTTC. The chain couples TRBV5-1 to TRBJ2-5, with a possible D match to TRBD1 (6 bases). V gave up 6 bases and J gave up 1 base, with 16 bases separating them. Germline loops: CDR1 SGHRS, CDR2 YFSETQ. This CDR3 contains 15 residues.

The rearrangement uses TRBV10-2 and TRBJ2-3; 8 nucleotides agree with TRBD1. V shed 8 bases, J shed 4 bases, and the junction held 11 bases outside the gene matches. Germline V gene lookup returns CDR1 WSHSY and CDR2 SAAADI. CDR3 size: 15 residues. The CDR3 DNA reads as TGCGCCAGCTTATATACAGGGGGTCTGGCAGATACGCAGTATTTT. Protein: CASLYTGGLADTQYF.

The rearrangement uses TRBV6-5 and TRBJ1-4, with 7 bases that match TRBD1. CDR3 size: 12 residues. The germline V gene has CDR1 MNHEY and CDR2 SVGAGI. Trimming took 6 bases from V and 8 from J; bases not matched to a gene: 3. CDR3 sequence (DNA): TGTGCCAGCAGCCGGGACAGAGAAAAACTGTTTTTT. Its protein product is CASSRDREKLFF.

This chain's CDR3 is CASSSPSGTGTDTQYF. The CDR3 nucleotides are TGTGCCAGCAGTTCCCCGAGCGGGACAGGAACAGATACGCAGTATTTT. J is TRBJ2-3 and V is TRBV28, with D perhaps matching TRBD1 (8 bases). Germline V gene sequence: CDR1 MDHEN, CDR2 SYDVKM. Trimming left V 4 bases short and J 3 bases short, with 17 bases between. The CDR3 covers 16 residues.

In this sample, this clonotype turned up a few times. The rearrangement joins TRBV12-3 or TRBV12-4 to TRBJ2-7; 8 bases agree with TRBD1. V was clipped by 6 bases and J by 7 bases; unmatched bases: 5. The CDR3 extends over 12 amino acids. As DNA, the CDR3 is TGTGCCAGCAGCCAGACAGGGGAAGAGCAGTACTTC. Protein: CASSQTGEEQYF.

The chain joins TRBV12-5 to TRBJ2-7; the D gene could be TRBD1 or TRBD2 (6 bases each). Per the germline V gene, CDR1 is LGHNT and CDR2 is FRNRAP. The CDR3 contains 17 residues. With 0 bases removed from V and 3 bases from J, the gap between germline ends came to 18 bases. The CDR3 DNA reads as TGTGCTAGTGGTTTGGTAAGGTTCGGGGGCCCATTCTACGAGCAGTACTTC. This encodes CASGLVRFGGPFYEQYF. Using reference TRBV12-5 and TRBJ2-7 for the parts outside the CDR3, the full variable domain is DARVTQTPRHKVTEMGQEVTMRCQPILGHNTVFWYRQTMMQGLELLAYFRNRAPLDDSGMPKDRFSAEMPDATLATLKIQPSEPRDSAVYFCASGLVRFGGPFYEQYFGPGTRLTVT.

Note on this clonotype: This may stem from a read error, because a much larger clone lies one nucleotide away. The V gene is TRBV7-8, the J gene TRBJ2-3; D unclear. This CDR3 region has 14 residues. Trimming cost V 0 bases and J 2 bases, with 6 bases left between them. The germline gives CDR1 SGHVS, CDR2 FQNEAQ. CDR3 sequence (DNA): TGTGCCAGCAGCTTAGCGTGGAACACAGATACGCAGTATTTT. Its translation is CASSLAWNTDTQYF.

The chain couples TRBV6-6 to TRBJ2-1, with D perhaps TRBD2 (6 bases). Trimming stripped 6 bases from V and 7 bases from J, with 10 bases between. The CDR3 consists of 12 residues. CDR1 is MNHNY and CDR2 is SVGAGI in the germline V gene (reference sequence). The CDR3 DNA reads as TGTGCCAGCAGACTAGCATTGAATGAGCAGTTCTTC. Its protein product is CASRLALNEQFF.

The V and J genes are TRBV7-2 and TRBJ2-1; TRBD2 aligns across 8 bases. Germline CDR1 is SGHTA and CDR2 is FQGNSA. J gave up 3 bases and V 6 bases, and 7 bases lay outside the gene matches. CDR3 length: 15 residues. In DNA, the CDR3 is TGTGCCAGCAGGCCAGCGGGAGAGGGCTACAATGAGCAGTTCTTC. Translated, it gives CASRPAGEGYNEQFF.

This sequence joins TRBV5-1 and TRBJ1-5; D might be TRBD1 (5 bases). Germline-derived CDR1 and CDR2 are SGHRS and YFSETQ. With 6 bases removed from V and 0 bases from J, the gap between germline ends came to 10 bases. The CDR3 covers 14 residues. CDR3 amino acids: CASTRGGSNQPQHF. CDR3 DNA: TGCGCCAGCACCCGGGGGGGTAGCAATCAGCCCCAGCATTTT. The full variable domain, completed using reference TRBV5-1 and TRBJ1-5, is KAGVTQTPRYLIKTRGQQVTLSCSPISGHRSVSWYQQTPGQGLQFLFEYFSETQRNKGNFPGRFSGRQFSNSRSEMNVSTLELGDSALYLCASTRGGSNQPQHFGDGTRLSIL.

The V call is TRBV28, the J call TRBJ2-7, with TRBD2 matching over 7 bases. The CDR3 totals 15 residues. CDR1 MDHEN and CDR2 SYDVKM come from the germline V gene. V shed 4 bases, J shed 3 bases, and the junction held 9 bases outside the gene matches. In DNA form, the CDR3 reads TGTGCCAGCAGTTCAATTTCTAGCGGAGACTACGAGCAGTACTTC. Its protein product is CASSSISSGDYEQYF.

The V and J genes are TRBV6-5 and TRBJ2-5; the match to TRBD1 covers 8 bases. Per germline, CDR1 MNHEY and CDR2 SVGAGI. Trimming removed 0 bases from V and 3 bases from J; junction bases left unmatched: 6. The CDR3 covers 16 residues. The CDR3 sequence: CASSYSIGTGEETQYF. Written as DNA, the CDR3 is TGTGCCAGCAGTTACTCGATAGGGACAGGAGAAGAGACCCAGTACTTC.

This clonotype was observed a few times. This chain uses TRBV5-1 with TRBJ2-4; TRBD2 agrees at 7 bases. The CDR3 loop spans 15 amino acids. Germline V gene data show CDR1 as SGHRS and CDR2 as YFSETQ. Trimming at V came to 4 bases and at J to 2 bases, leaving 6 bases not matched to a gene. In DNA, the CDR3 is TGCGCCAGCAGCCCAGGAGCGGGGACCAAAAACATTCAGTACTTC. This sequence encodes CASSPGAGTKNIQYF.

The chain joins TRBV25-1 to TRBJ2-5, with D perhaps TRBD2 (6 bases). Trimming removed 1 base at V and 5 bases at J, with 14 bases between. CDR3 size: 15 residues. CDR1 and CDR2 from the germline V gene are MGHDK and SYGVNS. The CDR3 coding sequence is TGTGCCAGCAGTGAATTCAACCGGGAGTGGGAGACCCAGTACTTC. This sequence encodes CASSEFNREWETQYF.

As regards this clonotype: One end of the junction fails to match germline, which may point to a read error. V is TRBV5-1 and J is TRBJ2-5; 12 bases fit TRBD2. The germline gives CDR1 SGHRS, CDR2 YFSETQ. The CDR3 totals 14 residues. Here the CDR3 reads CASTLTSGRETQYF. DNA of the CDR3: TGCGCCAGCACCTTGACTAGCGGGAGAGAGACCCAGTACTTC.

The chain employs TRBV6-5 and TRBJ1-1, with 7 bases lining up with TRBD1. The CDR3 loop spans 15 amino acids. Germline CDR1 is MNHEY and CDR2 is SVGAGI. Trimming removed 5 bases from V and 0 bases from J; junction bases left unmatched: 6. The CDR3 DNA reads as TGTGCCAGCAGTACAAAGGGACAGCTGAACACTGAAGCTTTCTTT. It is translated as CASSTKGQLNTEAFF.